This is a list of T cell receptor beta chains from one sample in a study of blood T cell repertoires in COVID-19. The protocol was immunoSEQ multiplex PCR, while the TCRdb copy is restricted to in-frame clones and leaves out a portion. The repertoire holds about 150,000 clones, with 84% as singletons. Input material: peripheral blood. The receptors stem from a woman aged 80 or older with COVID-19, enrolled during active disease. CDR3s include the opening cysteine and the closing phenylalanine or tryptophan. Fields, in order: V gene, D gene, J gene, clone size, CDR3 protein, CDR3 DNA. The D gene is left open where the match is weak. Not all rows give a size; the values are once, few, many and, for expanded clones, a class.

TRBV7-9	TRBD1	TRBJ2-1	.	CASSTVGQGSEQFF	TGTGCCAGCAGCACCGTAGGACAGGGGAGTGAGCAGTTCTTC
TRBV5-1	.	TRBJ2-3	.	CASSSQGFGTDTQYF	TGCGCCAGCAGCTCCCAGGGTTTCGGCACAGATACGCAGTATTTT
TRBV9	.	TRBJ2-3	.	CASSVVTSTDTQYF	TGTGCCAGCAGCGTAGTCACTAGCACAGATACGCAGTATTTT
TRBV11-1	TRBD2	TRBJ2-1	.	CASSKRGLAGVEQFF	TGTGCCAGCAGCAAACGGGGACTAGCGGGAGTTGAGCAGTTCTTC
TRBV23-1	TRBD1	TRBJ1-2	.	CASGGGDRDYGYTF	TGCGCCAGCGGTGGTGGGGACAGGGATTATGGCTACACCTTC
TRBV2	TRBD1	TRBJ1-3	.	CASSLQGYGNTIYF	TGTGCCAGCAGTCTACAGGGGTATGGAAACACCATATATTTT
TRBV7-2	TRBD1	TRBJ1-4	few	CASSTRTGGDVMLEKLFF	TGTGCCAGCAGCACCCGGACAGGGGGTGATGTGATGCTCGAAAAACTGTTTTTT
TRBV19	TRBD2	TRBJ2-3	.	CASRTSGTRADTQYF	TGTGCCAGTAGGACTAGCGGGACCCGGGCAGATACGCAGTATTTT
TRBV5-1	TRBD1	TRBJ1-5	.	CASSFTTGGQPQHF	TGCGCCAGCAGCTTCACTACAGGGGGCCAGCCCCAGCATTTT
TRBV14	TRBD2	TRBJ2-1	.	CASSHTSGRNEQFF	TGTGCCAGCAGCCATACTAGCGGGAGGAATGAGCAGTTCTTC